These T cell receptor beta chains were read from a single sample in a study of blood T cell repertoires in COVID-19. Data came from immunoSEQ multiplex PCR; TCRdb stores just in-frame clones and leaves some out. In the table there are about 150,000 clones, approximately 80% of which are singletons. The sequencing input was peripheral blood. These receptors all come from a woman of 80 years or more with acute or convalescent COVID-19. Each CDR3 is given with its conserved first and last residue. The order of the fields is V gene, clone size, D gene, J gene, CDR3 protein, CDR3 DNA. The D gene is left open where the match is weak. Rows give clone size only sometimes, using once, few, many, or a class for an expanded clone.

TRBV10-2	.	.	TRBJ2-3	CASKDQTYTDTQYF	TGCGCCAGCAAAGACCAGACTTACACAGATACGCAGTATTTT
TRBV5-1	.	TRBD2	TRBJ2-5	CASSPGLATQETQYF	TGCGCCAGCAGCCCGGGACTAGCAACCCAAGAGACCCAGTACTTC
TRBV9	.	TRBD1	TRBJ2-5	CASSVGTGGREETQYF	TGTGCCAGCAGCGTGGGGACAGGGGGCCGGGAAGAGACCCAGTACTTC
TRBV5-1	.	.	TRBJ2-3	CASSLGGDWTDTQYF	TGCGCCAGCAGCTTGGGGGGAGATTGGACAGATACGCAGTATTTT
TRBV30	.	.	TRBJ1-3	CAWSVQIVGNTIYF	TGTGCCTGGAGTGTACAGATTGTCGGAAACACCATATATTTT
TRBV25-1	.	TRBD1	TRBJ1-2	CASSTNPGTVDSNYGYTF	TGTGCCAGCAGCACAAATCCCGGGACAGTGGACTCTAACTATGGCTACACCTTC
TRBV7-2	once	.	TRBJ1-5	CASSPRGLGANQPQHF	TGTGCCAGCAGCCCGAGGGGGTTGGGGGCCAATCAGCCCCAGCATTTT
TRBV6-2/TRBV6-3	once	.	TRBJ2-7	CASSYATGYEQYF	TGTGCCAGCAGTTACGCTACAGGTTACGAGCAGTACTTC
TRBV7-2	.	.	TRBJ2-3	CASSLRRQGTDTQYF	TGTGCCAGCAGCTTACGCCGACAGGGCACAGATACGCAGTATTTT
TRBV7-9	.	.	TRBJ2-6	CASSANSYLSGANVLTF	TGTGCCAGCAGCGCAAACAGTTACCTCTCTGGGGCCAACGTCCTGACTTTC
TRBV9	.	TRBD1	TRBJ1-2	CASSVGTGGDGYTF	TGTGCCAGCAGCGTAGGGACAGGGGGCGATGGCTACACCTTC
TRBV19	few	.	TRBJ2-3	CASSASGSSTDTQYF	TGTGCCAGTAGTGCAAGCGGATCTAGCACAGATACGCAGTATTTT
TRBV29-1	.	.	TRBJ2-7	CSAAYEQYF	TGCAGCGCCGCCTACGAGCAGTACTTC
TRBV24-1	.	TRBD2	TRBJ2-3	CATSDSRGSDTQYF	TGTGCCACCAGTGATTCGCGGGGGTCAGATACGCAGTATTTT
TRBV5-1	.	.	TRBJ1-2	CASSPGTPNYGYTF	TGCGCCAGCAGCCCCGGGACACCTAACTATGGCTACACCTTC
TRBV7-9	.	.	TRBJ2-3	CASSFGGFGTDTQYF	TGTGCCAGCAGCTTTGGAGGGTTTGGCACAGATACGCAGTATTTT
TRBV3-1/TRBV3-2	.	.	TRBJ2-7	CASSQGAGQRGYEQYF	TGTGCCAGCAGCCAAGGGGCTGGACAGCGGGGCTACGAGCAGTACTTC
TRBV7-8	.	TRBD2	TRBJ2-1	CASSFKRGGTEQFF	TGTGCCAGCAGCTTTAAGCGGGGGGGCACTGAGCAGTTCTTC
TRBV5-1	.	.	TRBJ1-1	CASTDTSNTEAFF	TGCGCCAGCACGGACACCTCAAACACTGAAGCTTTCTTT
TRBV28	.	TRBD1	TRBJ1-5	CASSKTGTYQPQHF	TGTGCCAGCAGTAAGACAGGGACGTATCAGCCCCAGCATTTT
TRBV6-2/TRBV6-3	.	.	TRBJ1-2	CASSYPMDNWGFLDGYTF	TGTGCCAGCAGTTACCCCATGGACAATTGGGGATTTTTGGATGGCTACACCTTC
TRBV11-2	.	TRBD2	TRBJ2-5	CASSGSSGGAWETQYF	TGTGCCAGCAGCGGCTCTAGCGGGGGGGCTTGGGAGACCCAGTACTTC
TRBV4-2	few	TRBD2	TRBJ2-1	CASSPMGGYEQFF	TGTGCCAGCAGCCCGATGGGAGGGTATGAGCAGTTCTTC
TRBV6-5	.	.	TRBJ1-1	CATGGKMNTEAFF	TGTGCCACCGGCGGCAAGATGAACACTGAAGCTTTCTTT
TRBV7-2	.	TRBD1	TRBJ2-7	CASSFTGTGAHEQYF	TGTGCCAGCAGCTTCACCGGGACAGGGGCCCACGAGCAGTACTTC
TRBV10-3	.	.	TRBJ2-1	CAISSSGTYNEQFF	TGTGCCATCAGTTCCTCCGGGACTTACAATGAGCAGTTCTTC
TRBV12-5	.	.	TRBJ2-2	CASGLGGLRGTGELFF	TGTGCTAGTGGTTTGGGGGGGCTCAGGGGCACCGGGGAGCTGTTTTTT
TRBV2	.	.	TRBJ2-5	CASSDLTGSETQYF	TGTGCCAGCAGTGACCTAACAGGGTCGGAGACCCAGTACTTC
TRBV5-1	.	TRBD1	TRBJ1-6	CASSVEPLDREFSPLHF	TGCGCCAGCAGCGTCGAGCCGTTAGACAGGGAATTTTCACCCCTCCACTTT
TRBV27	.	.	TRBJ1-5	CASSLLQDSNQPQHF	TGTGCCAGCAGTTTACTGCAGGATAGCAATCAGCCCCAGCATTTT